What follows are 2 T cell receptor beta chains derived from one specimen sequenced in a study of blood T cell repertoires in COVID-19. Generated by immunoSEQ multiplex PCR, the TCRdb table keeps only in-frame clones and is missing some. Seen here are about 73,000 clones, approximately 80% observed once, and the top ten hold approximately 2.5%. Sequences were obtained from peripheral blood. The receptor source for this set is a man at least 80 years old with active or convalescent COVID-19.

V and J are TRBV28 and TRBJ2-1, with 7 bases aligning to TRBD1. The trim removed 6 bases at V and 0 bases at J, leaving 8 bases unmatched. CDR3 length: 16 amino acids. Per germline, CDR1 MDHEN and CDR2 SYDVKM. The CDR3 DNA reads as TGTGCCAGCAGCCGACAGGGTTTTAGCTCCTACAATGAGCAGTTCTTC. Its protein product is CASSRQGFSSYNEQFF.

V and J are TRBV2 and TRBJ2-7; 12 bases align to TRBD1. Germline assignment: CDR1 SNHLY and CDR2 FYNNEI. CDR3 length equals 14 residues. Trimming took 3 bases from V and 6 from J; bases not matched to a gene: 3. CDR3 protein: CASSEGTGGSEQYF. The CDR3 nucleotides are TGTGCCAGCAGTGAGGGGACAGGGGGCTCCGAGCAGTACTTC.